This T cell receptor beta chain comes out of a study of blood T cell repertoires in COVID-19. About the study: PBMCs, B-cell-depleted T cells, or T cells provided the cDNA or gDNA that made up the material.

Under the authors' procedure: Reference gene primer amplification yielded estimated nucleated cell counts. Method: immunoSEQ multiplex PCR; TCRdb's copy keeps in-frame clones and lacks some. Clone size and V and J calls were adopted from that table, with D and trimming inferred from the DNA. The table includes roughly 300,000 clones, 70% to 90% detected once. This receptor was identified in a woman in her fifties or sixties who had recovered from COVID-19. What was sequenced was peripheral blood.

In DNA, the CDR3 is TGTGCCAGCAGTTTATCGTCCCGAGGGTTACAGGGGGACTATGGCTACACCTTC. Encoded protein: CASSLSSRGLQGDYGYTF. The chain combines TRBV28 with TRBJ1-2; TRBD1 matches 8 bases. The CDR3 is 18 residues long. CDR1 MDHEN and CDR2 SYDVKM come from the germline V gene. Losses at the gene ends were 1 base for V and 3 bases for J; bases not matched to a gene: 13.